This TCR beta chain was retrieved from a study of blood T cell repertoires in COVID-19. About the study: Sample material is recorded as cDNA or gDNA derived from T cells, B-cell-depleted T cells, or PBMCs.

Germline V gene sequence: CDR1 SGHRS, CDR2 YFSETQ. Trimming left V 4 bases short and J 3 bases short, with 14 bases between. The CDR3 spans 15 residues. Original processing notes: Researchers report that nucleated cell counts were estimated from reference gene primer amplification. Only in-frame clones appear in the TCRdb table, and some are missing; sequencing was by immunoSEQ multiplex PCR. Clone size and the V and J calls come from that table; the DNA yielded D and trimming. The data hold some 130,000 clones, with less than 90% observed a single time. The receptor was isolated from a man aged 65 to 79 with acute or convalescent COVID-19. Input material: peripheral blood. The rearrangement joins TRBV5-1 to TRBJ1-5; D is uncertain. The CDR3 here is CASSPGPGANQPQHF. DNA of the CDR3: TGCGCCAGCAGCCCAGGCCCGGGAGCCAATCAGCCCCAGCATTTT.